This T cell receptor (beta chain) was captured in a study of T cells after yellow fever vaccination. Concerning this clonotype: Antigen unknown.

This CDR3 has 16 residues. The ends lost 7 bases at V and 9 bases at J; junction bases unmatched: 10. Notes on the study in general: Booster sampling recovered most clones from primary vaccination (under 98% CD4, around 88% CD8). Abundant clonotypes (contaminants from the bulk population) could be present in FACS-sorted repertoires.

The 5'RACE template-switching step produced TCR cDNA and added a universal primer site and UMIs. TCRdb passed the 5' RACE reads through MiXCR, listing each CDR3 protein once. The sample holds 450,000 to 650,000 distinct CDR3 sequences; less than 15% are singletons and the top ten take about 14%. This specimen was PBMCs, taken on the day of the yellow fever booster vaccination. The V gene is TRBV12-3 or TRBV12-4, the J gene TRBJ2-1, with TRBD2 identical over 15 bases. The source of this sequence is a man aged 25 to 40 who received the YFV17D yellow fever vaccine. DNA for the CDR3: TGTGCCAGCACTCCCGGACTAGCGGGAGGGCCGGCTGAGCAGTTCTTC. It specifies CASTPGLAGGPAEQFF.